The next 15 T cell receptor beta chains were all read from a single sample in a study of somatic mutations in cytotoxic T cells in rheumatoid arthritis. TCRdb keeps only in-frame clones here, not all; method: immunoSEQ multiplex PCR. This sample yields about 15,000 clones, of which roughly 72% are seen a single time; roughly a tenth belongs to the top ten. Sequenced input: CD8+ T cells sorted from blood. The receptors come from an adult with rheumatoid arthritis.

The chain employs TRBV27 and TRBJ2-7; 8 bases map to TRBD2. The trim removed 4 bases at V and 0 bases at J, leaving 11 bases unmatched. CDR3 length: 17 amino acids. The V gene's germline CDR1 is MNHEY and CDR2 SMNVEV (reference sequence). The CDR3 loop is CASSWMSGGPSSYEQYF. The CDR3, as DNA: TGTGCCAGCAGTTGGATGAGCGGGGGACCTAGCTCCTACGAGCAGTACTTC.

The rearrangement links TRBV10-2 to TRBJ2-1, with D uncertain. Germline assignment: CDR1 WSHSY and CDR2 SAAADI. This CDR3 is built from 13 residues. Trimming removed 8 bases from V and 7 bases from J, with 15 bases in between. This CDR3 reads CASSLAFKNEQFF. CDR3 DNA: TGCGCCAGCTCCCTGGCATTTAAGAATGAGCAGTTCTTC.

The chain joins TRBV28 to TRBJ2-5; TRBD2 matches at 11 bases. The germline V gene encodes CDR1 MDHEN and CDR2 SYDVKM. The CDR3 length is 15 residues. J lost 4 bases, V lost 3 bases, and 4 bases had no gene match. This CDR3 reads CASSLELAGGETQYF. CDR3 DNA: TGTGCCAGCAGTTTGGAGCTAGCGGGGGGAGAGACCCAGTACTTC.

The genes are TRBV6-4 and TRBJ2-1, with D tentatively TRBD1 (5 bases). Trimming cost V 5 bases and J 6 bases, with 14 bases left between them. Looked up from germline, CDR1 is MRHNA and CDR2 is SNTAGT. The CDR3 is made up of 14 amino acids. The CDR3 sequence is CASSFSGDSNEQFF. CDR3 in DNA: TGTGCCAGCAGTTTCTCGGGCGACAGCAATGAGCAGTTCTTC.

The rearrangement links TRBV13 to TRBJ1-2, with a possible D match to TRBD1 (5 bases). There are 13 residues in the CDR3. Per germline, CDR1 PRHDT and CDR2 FYEKMQ (reference sequence). Trimming left V 5 bases short and J 7 bases short, with 14 bases between. The CDR3 nucleotides are TGTGCCAGCAGCCAAGGGACGGCGACTGGCTACACCTTC. This codes for CASSQGTATGYTF.

The V and J genes are TRBV4-1 and TRBJ2-1; D might be TRBD1 (5 bases). Between the trimmed V and J ends, which lost 2 bases and 6 bases, there was a span of 8 bases. The length of the CDR3 is 13 residues. Germline loops: CDR1 MGHRA, CDR2 YSYEKL. CDR3 bases: TGCGCCAGCAGCCAAAAAAGGGGCAATGAGCAGTTCTTC. Translation: CASSQKRGNEQFF.

This clone was seen only once. The chain is built from TRBV6-1 and TRBJ1-4, with D tentatively TRBD1 (5 bases). The length of the CDR3 is 13 residues. V was shortened by 10 bases and J by 6 bases, with 15 bases between the two germline ends. Germline CDR1 reads MNHNS; CDR2 reads SASEGT. CDR3 sequence (DNA): TGTGCCACTTGTCTGGGGGGTTATGAAAAACTGTTTTTT. Encoded protein: CATCLGGYEKLFF.

This clone was detected only a few times. The CDR3 region has the DNA TGTGCCACCCAAGGGCTCGGACAGGGGGCTCGTGGCTACACCTTC. Amino acids: CATQGLGQGARGYTF. The chain recombines TRBV27 with TRBJ1-2, with 11 positions matching TRBD1. The V and J ends lost 10 bases and 7 bases, in that order; junction bases with no gene match: 14. This CDR3 is 15 amino acids long. The germline V gene has CDR1 MNHEY and CDR2 SMNVEV (reference sequence).

This clone has only a few counts. The chain employs TRBV5-4 and TRBJ1-6; D may be TRBD1 (6 bases). V lost 2 bases to trimming and J lost 2 bases, with 8 bases between them. From germline, CDR1 is SGHNT and CDR2 YYREEE (reference sequence). This CDR3 is built from 15 residues. The CDR3 sequence is CASSLGGAYNSPLHF. CDR3 nucleotide sequence: TGTGCCAGCAGCTTAGGGGGGGCCTATAATTCACCCCTCCACTTT.

The chain couples TRBV2 to TRBJ2-7; D remains ambiguous. Between the trimmed V and J ends, which lost 8 bases and 0 bases, there was a span of 8 bases. Germline V gene data show CDR1 as SNHLY and CDR2 as FYNNEI. The CDR3 runs to 12 residues. The CDR3 DNA reads TGTGCCAGCGGTGGCAGCTCCTACGAGCAGTACTTC. Protein: CASGGSSYEQYF.

This chain joins TRBV6-1 and TRBJ1-6; D perhaps matches TRBD1 (5 bases). This CDR3 is 14 amino acids long. Germline assignment: CDR1 MNHNS and CDR2 SASEGT. The germline V and J ends were trimmed by 2 bases and 9 bases, with 11 bases remaining between them. The CDR3: CASSESEGTSPLHF. CDR3 nucleotides: TGTGCCAGCAGTGAAAGCGAGGGGACTTCACCCCTCCACTTT.

In this sample, this clone turned up a few times. The V and J genes are TRBV4-1 and TRBJ1-1; D is unresolved. Trimming took off 5 bases at V and 4 bases at J, with 11 bases between the two ends. Germline V CDR1 and CDR2: MGHRA, YSYEKL. The CDR3 is 13 amino acids. The CDR3 reads CASSFRMGTEAFF. Here the CDR3 DNA reads TGCGCCAGCAGCTTCCGGATGGGCACTGAAGCTTTCTTT.

This chain joins TRBV5-8 and TRBJ2-7, with 7 bases identical to TRBD2. The CDR3 consists of 12 residues. Germline CDR1 is SGHTS and CDR2 is YDEGEE. With V trimmed by 6 bases and J by 12 bases, 12 bases remained unmatched. CDR3 region: CASMRSGMIRYF. The CDR3 DNA sequence: TGTGCCAGCATGCGGAGCGGGATGATACGGTACTTC.

The J gene is TRBJ2-5, the V gene TRBV19; 9 bases line up with TRBD2. CDR3 length: 20 residues. Germline values: CDR1 LNHDA, CDR2 SQIVND (reference sequence). V dropped 5 bases and J dropped 1; count of bases not matched to a gene: 20. The CDR3 loop is CASSVGLAYSHGPVQETQYF. In nucleotides, the CDR3 is TGTGCCAGTAGTGTAGGACTAGCGTACTCCCACGGCCCAGTCCAAGAGACCCAGTACTTC.

This chain connects TRBV2 to TRBJ1-5; 8 bases map to TRBD1. The CDR3 is made up of 16 amino acids. CDR1 and CDR2 from the germline V gene are SNHLY and FYNNEI. The V gene end was trimmed by 4 bases and the J gene end by 1 base; junction bases not matched to a gene: 6. The CDR3 nucleotides are TGTGCCAGCAGTGTTCACAGGGGGGGGAGCAATCAGCCCCAGCATTTT. Protein: CASSVHRGGSNQPQHF.